This is a list of T cell receptor beta chains from one sample in a study of spatial heterogeneity in lung cancer. TCRdb recomputed calls from the 5' RACE reads with MiXCR, one row per CDR3 protein. The sample contains thousands of distinct CDR3 sequences, over 6.5% of which appear only once. Specimen: lung tumor tissue, collected at surgery. All receptors derive from a female donor with early-stage non-small cell lung cancer. The CDR3 runs from the conserved cysteine through the conserved F or W. A D gene is named only where the DNA matches it firmly. The size entry is marked missing in some rows and otherwise reads once, few, many or a size class.

D	J	size	V	CDR3	DNA
.	TRBJ2-1	many	TRBV11-1	CASSLAGGLYNEQFF	TGTGCCAGCAGCTTAGCGGGAGGCCTCTACAATGAGCAGTTCTTC
TRBD1	TRBJ1-2	medium-sized	TRBV27	CASSNTGGDGYTF	TGTGCCAGCAGTAATACAGGGGGCGATGGCTACACCTTC
.	TRBJ1-6	many	TRBV27	CASSLSLGRYNSPLHF	TGTGCCAGCAGTTTATCACTGGGGAGGTATAATTCACCCCTCCACTTT
TRBD2	TRBJ2-1	many	TRBV20-1	CSASPGTSGSYNEQFF	TGCAGTGCTAGCCCGGGGACTAGCGGGAGTTACAATGAGCAGTTCTTC
.	TRBJ1-2	many	TRBV6-5	CASSQGQSYGYTF	TGTGCCAGCAGTCAAGGACAGTCCTATGGCTACACCTTC
TRBD2	TRBJ2-1	many	TRBV7-2	CASSFGPGGPIF	TGTGCCAGCAGCTTCGGTCCGGGAGGGCCTATCTTC
.	TRBJ2-3	many	TRBV19	CASSTGALRTDTQYF	TGTGCCAGTAGTACTGGGGCCCTTCGCACAGATACGCAGTATTTT
.	TRBJ2-1	medium-sized	TRBV5-4	CASSLALERIIQQFF	TGTGCCAGCAGCTTGGCGCTAGAAAGAATAATCCAGCAGTTCTTC
TRBD2	TRBJ2-3	medium-sized	TRBV5-1	CASSSLTSGAPSTDTQYF	TGCGCCAGCAGCTCCCTGACTAGCGGGGCCCCTAGCACAGATACGCAGTATTTT
.	TRBJ2-5	many	TRBV20-1	CSARLPARGHETQYF	TGCAGTGCTAGACTCCCCGCCCGTGGCCACGAGACCCAGTACTTC
.	TRBJ1-5	many	TRBV13	CASSWGVNQPQHF	TGTGCCAGCAGCTGGGGAGTGAATCAGCCCCAGCATTTT
TRBD2	TRBJ2-1	.	TRBV5-1	CASSEYRAGLSINEQFF	TGCGCCAGCAGCGAATATCGAGCGGGACTGAGCATTAATGAGCAGTTCTTC
.	TRBJ2-5	many	TRBV7-9	CASKTGRETQYF	TGTGCCAGCAAAACAGGGAGGGAGACCCAGTACTTC
.	TRBJ1-2	medium-sized	TRBV30	CAWSFRLGPYGYTF	TGTGCCTGGAGCTTCAGATTGGGACCCTATGGCTACACCTTC
.	TRBJ2-1	many	TRBV7-2	CASSLNFNEQFF	TGTGCCAGCAGCTTAAATTTTAATGAGCAGTTCTTC
TRBD2	TRBJ2-3	.	TRBV19	CASRSTSGGPDTQYF	TGTGCCAGTAGATCGACTAGCGGGGGCCCAGATACGCAGTATTTT
.	TRBJ1-4	few	TRBV7-2	CASSLTGPRNEKLFF	TGTGCCAGCAGCTTAACGGGGCCGCGAAATGAAAAACTGTTTTTT
.	TRBJ2-5	medium-sized	TRBV24-1	CATQETQYF	TGTGCCACGCAAGAGACCCAGTACTTC
.	TRBJ2-5	medium-sized	TRBV10-3	CAITSGQETQYF	TGTGCCATCACCAGCGGCCAAGAGACCCAGTACTTC
TRBD1	TRBJ2-4	medium-sized	TRBV12-3/TRBV12-4	CASSSGTGGANIQYF	TGTGCCAGCAGTTCCGGGACAGGGGGCGCGAACATTCAGTACTTC